A single sample is the source of the 30 T cell receptor beta chains below, sequenced in a study of blood T cell repertoires in COVID-19. The assay was immunoSEQ multiplex PCR, and TCRdb's table has in-frame clones only and misses some. The sample lists about 140,000 clones; around 90% were seen once. The sample was peripheral blood. These receptors originate from a woman aged 50 to 60 with acute or convalescent COVID-19.

The chain carries TRBV15 and TRBJ2-7, with 8 bases fitting TRBD2. The V and J ends lost 1 base and 0 bases, in that order; junction bases with no gene match: 2. The CDR3 length is 15 residues. Germline values: CDR1 LNHNV, CDR2 YYDKDF (reference sequence). The CDR3 DNA reads as TGTGCCACCAGCAGAGGGGGGACTAGCTCCTACGAGCAGTACTTC. Protein: CATSRGGTSSYEQYF.

This clone was seen many times. The chain links TRBV5-6 to TRBJ2-2; tentatively, D is TRBD1 (5 bases). Germline CDR1 reads SGHDT; CDR2 reads YYEEEE. This CDR3 is 15 amino acids long. Trimming cost V 5 bases and J 5 bases, with 16 bases left between them. The CDR3 spells CASSPQGRETGELFF. DNA of the CDR3: TGTGCCAGCAGTCCCCAGGGAAGAGAGACCGGGGAGCTGTTTTTT.

V is TRBV28 and J is TRBJ1-2; D not certain. The germline V and J ends were trimmed by 2 bases and 7 bases, with 14 bases remaining between them. The germline CDR1 and CDR2 sequences are MDHEN and SYDVKM. The CDR3 spans 14 residues. The DNA for the CDR3 is TGTGCCAGCAGTTTACGGCAACCTAGCGGTGGCTACACCTTC. It yields the protein CASSLRQPSGGYTF.

V is TRBV2 and J is TRBJ1-2; 9 nucleotides align to TRBD1. The germline V gene has CDR1 SNHLY and CDR2 FYNNEI. CDR3 size: 14 residues. V was pared by 6 bases and J by 2 bases, with 4 bases of the junction left unmatched. CDR3 bases: TGTGCCAGCAGAACCGGGACAGGGAACTATGGCTACACCTTC. Protein sequence: CASRTGTGNYGYTF.

The V call is TRBV7-2, the J call TRBJ1-4, with D hard to call. Germline V lookup: CDR1 SGHTA, CDR2 FQGNSA. The V end was cut by 5 bases, the J end by 12 bases, with 19 bases between. CDR3 length: 14 residues. CDR3 in DNA: TGTGCCAGCAGCGCACCGGGGTCATTTGTGGAACTGTTTTTT. It specifies CASSAPGSFVELFF.

The chain uses TRBV24-1 and TRBJ2-3, with D possibly TRBD2 on 5 matching bases. V was clipped by 3 bases and J by 1 base, with 13 bases between them. CDR3 length equals 16 residues. CDR1 and CDR2 (germline): KGHDR, SFDVKD. CDR3 in amino acids: CATSDPGRGGTDTQYF. CDR3 sequence (DNA): TGTGCCACCAGTGATCCCGGACGGGGAGGCACAGATACGCAGTATTTT.

V gene TRBV12-2 combines with J gene TRBJ1-4. TRBV12-2 is annotated as a pseudogene. The CDR3 runs 15 residues. In DNA form, the CDR3 reads TGTGCAAGTCGCAGGACTAGCCCTCAATGGAAAGAACTGTTTTTT. Translated: CASRRTSPQWKELFF.

The V and J genes are TRBV6-1 and TRBJ1-2; no clear D gene. CDR1 is MNHNS and CDR2 is SASEGT in the germline V gene. This CDR3 contains 14 residues. V lost 2 bases to trimming and J lost 0 bases, with 7 bases between them. The CDR3 DNA is TGTGCCAGCAGTGAATCCCCAACTAACTATGGCTACACCTTC. Translating gives CASSESPTNYGYTF.

This clone was observed a single time. The gene calls are TRBV2 and TRBJ2-3; D is possibly TRBD1 (5 bases). The germline V gene encodes CDR1 SNHLY and CDR2 FYNNEI. Trimming removed 8 bases from V and 2 bases from J, with 23 bases in between. This CDR3 region has 17 residues. The CDR3 spells CASYAWIPAGFTDTQYF. DNA for the CDR3: TGTGCCAGCTATGCCTGGATTCCCGCAGGGTTCACAGATACGCAGTATTTT.

This rearrangement joins TRBV14 to TRBJ2-1; D is unclear. The ends were cut back, 0 bases at V and 9 bases at J, with 18 bases in the middle. There are 16 residues in the CDR3. CDR1 is SGHDN, CDR2 FVKESK, per germline. Written as DNA, the CDR3 is TGTGCCAGCAGCCAAGAGTTACCAGGCTTGTCTGGTGAGCAGTTCTTC. Translated: CASSQELPGLSGEQFF.

This clone was counted once. The chain combines TRBV19 with TRBJ1-2, with 9 bases lining up with TRBD1. V lost 7 bases to trimming and J lost 5 bases; unmatched junction nucleotides: 8. CDR1 and CDR2 (germline): LNHDA, SQIVND (reference sequence). The CDR3 totals 14 residues. CDR3 sequence reads: CASNRDREWYGYTF. CDR3 in DNA: TGTGCCAGTAACCGGGACAGGGAGTGGTATGGCTACACCTTC.

The chain joins TRBV7-2 to TRBJ2-3; D is unresolved. CDR3 size: 14 residues. In germline, CDR1 is SGHTA, CDR2 FQGNSA. V lost 3 bases to trimming and J lost 4 bases, with 11 bases between them. Written as DNA, the CDR3 is TGTGCCAGCAGCTTCGTCAGCGTAGCAGATACGCAGTATTTT. Translated, it gives CASSFVSVADTQYF.

This sequence joins TRBV5-5 and TRBJ2-5; D remains ambiguous. Trimming removed 1 base from V and 5 bases from J, with 3 bases in between. The CDR3 runs to 11 residues. CDR1 is SGHKS, CDR2 YYEKEE, per germline (reference sequence). CDR3 in amino acids: CASSLRETQYF. Here the CDR3 DNA reads TGTGCCAGCAGCTTGCGGGAGACCCAGTACTTC.

The chain employs TRBV10-1 and TRBJ1-1; TRBD1 matches 7 bases. V shed 6 bases, J shed 4 bases, and the junction held 11 bases outside the gene matches. The germline CDR1 and CDR2 sequences are WNHNN and SYGVQD (reference sequence). The CDR3 totals 15 residues. CDR3 residues: CASSDGTVWGTEAFF. CDR3 in DNA: TGCGCCAGCAGCGACGGGACAGTCTGGGGCACTGAAGCTTTCTTT.

The chain has TRBV10-3 and TRBJ1-1, with 7 bases that match TRBD1. The CDR3 runs 11 residues. The V gene's germline CDR1 is ENHRY and CDR2 SYGVKD. Unmatched junction bases numbered 2, after V lost 10 bases and J lost 3 bases. CDR3 nucleotides: TGTGCCACAACAGGGGACACTGAAGCTTTCTTT. This codes for CATTGDTEAFF.

The J gene is TRBJ2-3, the V gene TRBV7-3, with 7 bases matching TRBD2. CDR1 is SGHTA, CDR2 FQGTGA, per germline. Unmatched junction bases numbered 8, after V lost 5 bases and J lost 0 bases. The CDR3 has 16 amino acids. The CDR3 nucleotides read TGTGCCAGCAGCACCCGGGAGGAATTTAGCACAGATACGCAGTATTTT. Protein: CASSTREEFSTDTQYF.

V is TRBV6-2 or TRBV6-3 and J is TRBJ1-6; maybe TRBD1 (5 bases). This CDR3 contains 14 residues. V was clipped by 2 bases and J by 9 bases, with 11 bases between them. Germline V lookup: CDR1 MNHEY, CDR2 SVGEGT. The CDR3 reads CASSYIGGGSPLHF. For the CDR3, the DNA is TGTGCCAGCAGTTACATCGGGGGTGGTTCACCCCTCCACTTT.

This clone showed up just once. This chain connects TRBV2 to TRBJ2-5; the D gene is possibly TRBD2 (5 bases). Trimming stripped 11 bases from V and 4 bases from J, with 14 bases between. Germline-derived CDR1 and CDR2 are SNHLY and FYNNEI. The CDR3 runs to 12 residues. The CDR3 reads CAGGGRTETQYF. CDR3 nucleotides: TGTGCCGGAGGAGGTAGAACAGAGACCCAGTACTTC.

This chain joins TRBV9 and TRBJ1-5; D might be TRBD1 (6 bases). CDR3 length: 12 amino acids. V lost 0 bases, J lost 9 bases, and 7 bases lay in between. Germline CDR1 SGDLS, CDR2 YYNGEE. The CDR3 DNA reads as TGTGCCAGCAGCGTAGAAGGGGGGCCCCAGCATTTT. Translated: CASSVEGGPQHF.

The chain is built from TRBV10-1 and TRBJ2-1, with D possibly TRBD2 on 5 matching bases. The V end was cut by 3 bases, the J end by 9 bases, with 24 bases between. The germline CDR1 and CDR2 sequences are WNHNN and SYGVQD (reference sequence). The CDR3 is 17 amino acids. In DNA, the CDR3 is TGCGCCAGCAGTGATTCCCAACTAGTCGGAGGCCCTGTTGAGCAGTTCTTC. This translates into CASSDSQLVGGPVEQFF.

V is TRBV7-8 and J is TRBJ2-2; 8 nucleotides align to TRBD2. The CDR3 is made up of 16 amino acids. With V trimmed by 5 bases and J by 5 bases, 10 bases remained unmatched. Germline lookup yields CDR1 SGHVS and CDR2 FQNEAQ. The CDR3 sequence: CASSPRAGRGTGELFF. DNA for the CDR3: TGTGCCAGCAGCCCAAGGGCCGGGAGGGGTACCGGGGAGCTGTTTTTT. Drawing the rest from reference TRBV7-8 and TRBJ2-2, the complete variable domain is GAGVSQSPRYKVAKRGQDVALRCDPISGHVSLFWYQQALGQGPEFLTYFQNEAQLDKSGLPSDRFFAERPEGSVSTLKIQRTQQEDSAVYLCASSPRAGRGTGELFFGEGSRLTVL.

This rearrangement joins TRBV27 to TRBJ1-6; 7 bases map to TRBD1. J gave up 6 bases and V 4 bases, and 12 bases lay outside the gene matches. Germline V gives CDR1 MNHEY, CDR2 SMNVEV (reference sequence). The CDR3 totals 17 residues. As DNA, the CDR3 is TGTGCCAGCAGTTACTTACCCACAGGGGTCTCTAATTCACCCCTCCACTTT. It specifies CASSYLPTGVSNSPLHF.

This chain uses TRBV3-1 (or the pseudogene TRBV3-2) with TRBJ2-1, with TRBD1 identical over 7 bases. From germline, CDR1 is LGHDT and CDR2 YNNKEL (reference sequence). After removal of 6 bases from V and 4 bases from J, the junction contained 3 bases not matched to a gene. The CDR3 consists of 13 residues. The CDR3 here is CASRGTAYNEQFF. Here the CDR3 DNA reads TGTGCCAGCAGGGGGACAGCTTACAATGAGCAGTTCTTC.

The chain joins TRBV27 to TRBJ1-1; D remains ambiguous. V lost 4 bases and J 4 bases, leaving 16 bases between the germline ends. CDR1 and CDR2 from the germline V gene are MNHEY and SMNVEV (reference sequence). This CDR3 is 15 amino acids long. The CDR3 here is CASSSSSLMVTEAFF. CDR3 nucleotide sequence: TGTGCCAGCAGTTCAAGCTCCCTGATGGTCACTGAAGCTTTCTTT.

This rearrangement joins TRBV28 to TRBJ1-1; weak D call: TRBD1 (5 bases). CDR3 length: 13 residues. CDR1 is MDHEN and CDR2 is SYDVKM in the germline V gene. V lost 7 bases to trimming and J lost 5 bases, with 14 bases between them. The CDR3: CASIPPHRTEAFF. The CDR3 nucleotides read TGTGCCAGCATTCCTCCCCACAGGACTGAAGCTTTCTTT.

The chain links TRBV9 to TRBJ1-2; unclear D gene. The length of the CDR3 is 11 residues. V was pared by 0 bases and J by 7 bases, with 4 bases between. Germline CDR1 is SGDLS and CDR2 is YYNGEE. CDR3 region: CASSVGSGYTF. CDR3 nucleotides: TGTGCCAGCAGCGTAGGTAGTGGCTACACCTTC.

The rearrangement uses TRBV2 and TRBJ2-3; 10 bases match TRBD1. Trimming cost V 4 bases and J 8 bases; bases outside gene matches: 12. CDR1 is SNHLY, CDR2 FYNNEI, per germline. The length of the CDR3 is 16 residues. The CDR3 spells CASSVRDRGAGGTQYF. In DNA, the CDR3 is TGTGCCAGCAGTGTCCGGGACAGGGGAGCCGGGGGTACGCAGTATTTT.

The chain recombines TRBV6-5 with TRBJ1-2, with 7 bases matching TRBD1. The CDR3 runs 15 residues. Germline trimming cut 6 bases from V and 3 bases from J; bases unmatched to any gene: 10. CDR1 and CDR2 from the germline V gene are MNHEY and SVGAGI. In nucleotides, the CDR3 is TGTGCCAGCAGACCAACAGGGGCGTGGGACTATGGCTACACCTTC. Translation: CASRPTGAWDYGYTF.

The J gene is TRBJ2-7, the V gene TRBV19; no definite D call. Germline V gene sequence: CDR1 LNHDA, CDR2 SQIVND (reference sequence). V lost 5 bases and J lost 2, with 10 bases in between. The CDR3 has 13 amino acids. The CDR3: CASSASTAYEQYF. The CDR3 nucleotides read TGTGCCAGTAGTGCTTCTACAGCCTACGAGCAGTACTTC.

V gene TRBV7-8 combines with J gene TRBJ1-5; D remains ambiguous. The CDR3 consists of 15 residues. V was pared by 1 base and J by 5 bases, with 12 bases between. Germline V gene data show CDR1 as SGHVS and CDR2 as FQNEAQ. The CDR3 nucleotides read TGTGCCAGCAGCTTAGAAGGGAGAGGAGATCAGCCCCAGCATTTT. It is translated as CASSLEGRGDQPQHF. Together with reference TRBV7-8 and TRBJ1-5, the CDR3 gives the full variable domain: GAGVSQSPRYKVAKRGQDVALRCDPISGHVSLFWYQQALGQGPEFLTYFQNEAQLDKSGLPSDRFFAERPEGSVSTLKIQRTQQEDSAVYLCASSLEGRGDQPQHFGDGTRLSIL.